This T cell receptor (beta chain) was retrieved from a study of T cells in localized non-small cell lung cancer. Study results and caveats: Peak T cell clonality was found in uninvolved adjacent lung, exceeding tumor. Higher blood T cell density tracked longer overall survival.

As concerns this clone: Its antigen is still unknown.

TCRdb's table, derived via immunoSEQ multiplex PCR, lists solely in-frame clones and lacks some. Counted here are tens of thousands of clones, 88% occurring once; the ten biggest clones make up about 23%. The V gene's germline CDR1 is LNHDA and CDR2 SQIVND (reference sequence). V lost 1 base and J lost 5; bases outside the gene matches: 5. The CDR3 is 16 amino acids. This sequence was found in a man aged 40 to 69 with stage II squamous cell lung carcinoma. This chain connects TRBV19 to TRBJ2-1, with TRBD1 matching 10 bases. Sample: PBMCs, taken before any cancer treatment. The CDR3 here is CASSIAVGTGDNEQFF. In DNA form, the CDR3 reads TGTGCCAGTAGTATAGCGGTTGGGACAGGGGACAATGAGCAGTTCTTC.